The T cell receptor beta chain under discussion was sequenced for a study of human T cells and chemical hapten exposure (dated by TCRdb to the early 2020s). With regard to the full study: For sensitization, 2% DPC in acetone was applied to a roughly 2 cm by roughly 2 cm area of upper inner arm skin. Throughout the approximately 22-week study period, patients were also given weekly therapeutic DPC doses on the scalp. Patch testing was performed on the upper back with Finn chambers containing 0.01% DPC, and the patch tests were scored after 6 days according to International Contact Dermatitis Research Group standards. Most of the patients in the cohort were female, and the cohort covered alopecia areata with under or over 50% scalp involvement, alopecia totalis and alopecia universalis. Libraries were combined into a pool for sequencing, and differences in TCR yield between samples came mainly from small differences in library volumes within the pool. Peripheral blood TCR repertoire changes were tracked in vivo in alopecia patients during primary and secondary sensitization to the hapten diphenylcyclopropenone (DPC). Blood samples were taken from patients before sensitization (week 0) and then at 2, 6 and about 24 weeks after DPC sensitization. Blood for TCR sequencing was provided by twenty-nine alopecia patients at one to four time points (pre-sensitization, 2, 6 and 24 weeks). Study-wide conclusions, independent of this receptor: After repeated subsampling, changes were observed in the strength of the expansion versus patch-test correlation and in the threshold at which the correlation became significant. Compared with pre-sensitization or healthy control sets, expanded TCRs formed significantly more large CDR3 similarity clusters, which is consistent with antigen-driven responses. Patch test score correlated positively with the number of PT1 expanded TCRs, reaching significance at thresholds 8, 16 and 32 but not at 4. DPC sensitization did not change how many TCRs were above 1 in 1000 frequency, and no evidence was found of alterations in global repertoire structure. Because all patients had alopecia, a presumed autoimmune disease, the immune response of the patients might differ from that of healthy individuals.

The library was prepared using RACE. The sequencer listed for this sample is NextSeq 500. During library preparation, unique molecular identifiers were attached to individual cDNA molecules so that TCRs could be counted in a quantitative, reproducible way. From each blood RNA sample, both TCR alpha and TCR beta chains were sequenced. On the study's bioinformatics: A median of approximately 100,000 TCRs per sample was observed, with a range of about 23,224 to 750,000. The Decombinator software suite was used to annotate V, J and CDR3 in the TCR reads. Every sample was subsampled to the same number of TCRs (28,000) for the PS versus PT1 abundance plots. Expanded TCRs were defined as absent before sensitization and observed at least eight times at the 2-week time point. TCRdb took the public reads, trimmed them with fastp at Q25, ran MiXCR for clone calling and kept in-frame beta chains. When rows share a CDR3 protein, they turn into one entry using the most common DNA and genes. TCRdb, rather than the study authors, made the V and J calls. Here the sample has roughly 69,000 distinct CDR3 sequences; approximately 11% occur a single time. Together, the top ten hold roughly 2.1% of the sample.

In light of the paper, this sample's time point label describes: patch test 3, about 24 weeks after DPC sensitization. This sample's treatment or condition label indicates: therapeutic diphenylcyclopropenone sensitization with weekly scalp DPC. At every patch-test visit, the blood draw took place before the patch test was put on. Eligible patients were aged 18 to 70, diagnosed with alopecia, deemed suitable for DPC therapy, and excluded if pregnant. Total RNA was extracted from unfractionated whole blood that had been collected in Tempus Blood RNA tubes. Including the terminal cysteine and phenylalanine, the CDR3 comprises 14 residues. Left in the record is the CDR3 DNA by itself, 42 bases read in frame from the first base. CDR1 and CDR2 (SQVTM, ANQGSEA) derive from the germline V gene. This clonotype occurred once. Its antigen specificity is not known. This may be a read error: a much more frequent sequence differs by one nucleotide.

The sequences come from whole blood, collected in connection with sensitization to the hapten diphenylcyclopropenone (DPC). Recombination linked TRBV29-1 to TRBJ2-2; the D gene remains uncertain. This receptor was taken from a woman younger than 45 with alopecia areata. Some clones in this sample may be carry-over from other donors' samples. The bases are TGCGGCGTTGTAGTGTCAGCTTACACCGGGGAGCTGTTTTTT. It is translated as CGVVVSAYTGELFF.